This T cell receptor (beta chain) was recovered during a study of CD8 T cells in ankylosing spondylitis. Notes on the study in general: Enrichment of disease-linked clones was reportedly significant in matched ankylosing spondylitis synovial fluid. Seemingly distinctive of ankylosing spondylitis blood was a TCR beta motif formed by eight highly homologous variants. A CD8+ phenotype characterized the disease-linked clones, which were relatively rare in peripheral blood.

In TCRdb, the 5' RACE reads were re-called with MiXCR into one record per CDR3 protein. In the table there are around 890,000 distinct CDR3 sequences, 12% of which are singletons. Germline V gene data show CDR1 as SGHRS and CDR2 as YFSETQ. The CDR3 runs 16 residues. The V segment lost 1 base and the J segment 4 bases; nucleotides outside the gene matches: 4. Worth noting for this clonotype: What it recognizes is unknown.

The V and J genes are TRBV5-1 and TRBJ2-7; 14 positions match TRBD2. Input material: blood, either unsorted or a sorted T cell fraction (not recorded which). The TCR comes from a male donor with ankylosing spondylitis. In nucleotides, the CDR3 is TGCGCCAGCAGCTTGAGACTAGCGGGAGGGCCGTACGAGCAGTACTTC. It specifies CASSLRLAGGPYEQYF.